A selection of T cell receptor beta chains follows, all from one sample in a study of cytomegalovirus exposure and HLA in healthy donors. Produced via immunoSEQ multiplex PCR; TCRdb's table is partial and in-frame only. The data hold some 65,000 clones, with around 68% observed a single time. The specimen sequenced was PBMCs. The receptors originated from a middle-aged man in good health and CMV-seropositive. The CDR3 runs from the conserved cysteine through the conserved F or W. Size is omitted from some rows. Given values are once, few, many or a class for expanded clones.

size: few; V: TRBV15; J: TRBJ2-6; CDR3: CATSRDQNSGANVLTF
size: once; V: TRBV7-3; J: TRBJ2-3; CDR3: CASSPTPGLAGAPSTDTQYF
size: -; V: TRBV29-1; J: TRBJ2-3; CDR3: CSVEGRTDTQYF
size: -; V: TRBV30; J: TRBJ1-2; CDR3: CAWSRDSGYTF
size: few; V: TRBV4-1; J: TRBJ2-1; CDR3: CASSQATSGGRYEQFF
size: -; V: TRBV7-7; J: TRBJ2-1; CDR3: CASSLTGQGAEEQFF
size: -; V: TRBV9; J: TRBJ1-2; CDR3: CASSSPDRADYGYTF
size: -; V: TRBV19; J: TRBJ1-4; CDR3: CASSTHSGTGLGKLFF
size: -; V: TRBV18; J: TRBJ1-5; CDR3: CASSPKREQPQHF
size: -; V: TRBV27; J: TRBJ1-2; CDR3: CASSPRTGRTMGYTF
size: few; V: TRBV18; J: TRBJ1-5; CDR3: CASSDRDNNQPQHF
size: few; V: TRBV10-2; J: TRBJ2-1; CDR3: CASSESFSGRFLSYNEQFF